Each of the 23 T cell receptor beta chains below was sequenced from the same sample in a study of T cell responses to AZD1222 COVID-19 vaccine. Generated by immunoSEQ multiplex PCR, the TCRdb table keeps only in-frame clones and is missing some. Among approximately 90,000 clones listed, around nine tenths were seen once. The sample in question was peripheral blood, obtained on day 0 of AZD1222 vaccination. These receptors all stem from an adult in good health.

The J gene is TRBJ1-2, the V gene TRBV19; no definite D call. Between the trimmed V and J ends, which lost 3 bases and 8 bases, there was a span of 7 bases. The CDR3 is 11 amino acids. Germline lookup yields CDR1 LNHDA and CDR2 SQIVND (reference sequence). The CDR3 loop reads CASSIARGYTF. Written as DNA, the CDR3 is TGTGCCAGTAGTATCGCCAGAGGCTACACCTTC.

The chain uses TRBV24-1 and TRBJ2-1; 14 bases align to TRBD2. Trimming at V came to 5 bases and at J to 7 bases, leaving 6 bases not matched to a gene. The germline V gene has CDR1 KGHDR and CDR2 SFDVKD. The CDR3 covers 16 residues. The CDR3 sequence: CATSAVTSGGENEQFF. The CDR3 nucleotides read TGTGCCACCAGTGCCGTGACTAGCGGGGGGGAGAATGAGCAGTTCTTC.

This CDR3 is CASLQLNSNTGELFF. For the CDR3, the DNA is TGTGCCAGCTTGCAGCTTAACTCGAACACCGGGGAGCTGTTTTTT. V and J are TRBV2 and TRBJ2-2; no firm D call. Trimming took off 8 bases at V and 0 bases at J, with 13 bases between the two ends. Germline assignment: CDR1 SNHLY and CDR2 FYNNEI. This CDR3 has 15 amino acids. Filled out from reference TRBV2 and TRBJ2-2, the complete variable domain reads EPEVTQTPSHQVTQMGQEVILRCVPISNHLYFYWYRQILGQKVEFLVSFYNNEISEKSEIFDDQFSVERPDGSNFTLKIRSTKLEDSAMYFCASLQLNSNTGELFFGEGSRLTVL.

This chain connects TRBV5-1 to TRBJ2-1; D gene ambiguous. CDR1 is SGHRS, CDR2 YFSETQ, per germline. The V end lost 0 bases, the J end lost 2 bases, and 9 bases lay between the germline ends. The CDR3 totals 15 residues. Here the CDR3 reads CASSLVGEPYNEQFF. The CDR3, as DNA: TGCGCCAGCAGCTTGGTCGGCGAGCCCTACAATGAGCAGTTCTTC.

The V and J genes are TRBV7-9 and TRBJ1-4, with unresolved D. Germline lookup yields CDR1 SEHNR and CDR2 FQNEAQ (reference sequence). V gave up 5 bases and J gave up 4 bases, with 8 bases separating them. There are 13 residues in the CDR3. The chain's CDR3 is CASSARNNEKLFF. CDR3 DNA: TGTGCCAGCAGCGCGAGAAATAATGAAAAACTGTTTTTT. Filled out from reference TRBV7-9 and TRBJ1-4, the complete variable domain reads DTGVSQNPRHKITKRGQNVTFRCDPISEHNRLYWYRQTLGQGPEFLTYFQNEAQLEKSRLLSDRFSAERPKGSFSTLEIQRTEQGDSAMYLCASSARNNEKLFFGSGTQLSVL.

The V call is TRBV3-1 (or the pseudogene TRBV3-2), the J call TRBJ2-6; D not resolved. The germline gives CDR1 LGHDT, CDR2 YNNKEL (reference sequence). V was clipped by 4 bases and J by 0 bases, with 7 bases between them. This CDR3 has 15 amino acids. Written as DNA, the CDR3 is TGTGCCAGCAGCCCGCCGAGCTCTGGGGCCAACGTCCTGACTTTC. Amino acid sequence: CASSPPSSGANVLTF.

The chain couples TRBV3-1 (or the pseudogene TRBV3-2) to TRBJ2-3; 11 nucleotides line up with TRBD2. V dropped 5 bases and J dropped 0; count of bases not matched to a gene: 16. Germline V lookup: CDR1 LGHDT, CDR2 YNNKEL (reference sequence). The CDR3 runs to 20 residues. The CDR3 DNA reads TGTGCCAGCAGCTCTCATCTTACTAGCGGGGGAGCTTTGAGCACAGATACGCAGTATTTT. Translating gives CASSSHLTSGGALSTDTQYF.

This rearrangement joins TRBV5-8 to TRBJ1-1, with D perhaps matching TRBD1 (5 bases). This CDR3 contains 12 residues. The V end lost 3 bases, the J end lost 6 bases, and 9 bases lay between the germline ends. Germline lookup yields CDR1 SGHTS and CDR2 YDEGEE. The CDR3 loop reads CASSYRSAEAFF. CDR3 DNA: TGTGCCAGCAGCTACAGGAGTGCTGAAGCTTTCTTT.

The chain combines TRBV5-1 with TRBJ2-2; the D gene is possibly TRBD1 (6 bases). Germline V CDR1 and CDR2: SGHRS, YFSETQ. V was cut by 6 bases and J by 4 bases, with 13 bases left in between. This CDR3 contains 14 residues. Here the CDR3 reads CASIQTGGTGELFF. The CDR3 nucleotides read TGCGCCAGCATCCAGACAGGCGGCACCGGGGAGCTGTTTTTT.

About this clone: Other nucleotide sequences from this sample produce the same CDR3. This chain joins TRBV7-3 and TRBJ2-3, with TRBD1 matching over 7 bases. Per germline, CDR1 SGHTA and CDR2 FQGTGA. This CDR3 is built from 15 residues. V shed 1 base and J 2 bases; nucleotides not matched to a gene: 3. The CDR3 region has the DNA TGTGCCAGCAGCTTAAGTGGACAGGACACAGATACGCAGTATTTT. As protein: CASSLSGQDTDTQYF.

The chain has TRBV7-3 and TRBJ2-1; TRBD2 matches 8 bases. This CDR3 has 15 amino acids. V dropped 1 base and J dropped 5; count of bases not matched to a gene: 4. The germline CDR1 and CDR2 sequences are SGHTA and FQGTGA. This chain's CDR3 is CASSLKAGENNEQFF. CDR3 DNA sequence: TGTGCCAGCAGCTTAAAAGCGGGAGAGAACAATGAGCAGTTCTTC.

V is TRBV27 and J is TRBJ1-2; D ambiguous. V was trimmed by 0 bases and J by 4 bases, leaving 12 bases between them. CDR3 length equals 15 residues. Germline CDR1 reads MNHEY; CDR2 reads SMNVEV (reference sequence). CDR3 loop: CASSLSGRPIYGYTF. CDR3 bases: TGTGCCAGCAGTTTATCGGGCAGGCCTATCTATGGCTACACCTTC.

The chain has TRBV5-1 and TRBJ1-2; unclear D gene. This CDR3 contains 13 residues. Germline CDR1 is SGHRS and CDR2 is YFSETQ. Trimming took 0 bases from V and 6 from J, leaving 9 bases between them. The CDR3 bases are TGCGCCAGCAGCTTGGCGGAGGGTGATGGCTACACCTTC. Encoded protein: CASSLAEGDGYTF.

CDR3: CASSTPGLPNYGYTF. The CDR3, as DNA: TGTGCCAGTAGTACCCCCGGGCTACCTAACTATGGCTACACCTTC. This chain joins TRBV19 and TRBJ1-2; D unresolved. The CDR3 is 15 residues long. With 4 bases removed from V and 0 bases from J, the gap between germline ends came to 12 bases. The germline V gene has CDR1 LNHDA and CDR2 SQIVND (reference sequence). The full variable domain, its missing parts supplied by reference TRBV19 and TRBJ1-2, is DGGITQSPKYLFRKEGQNVTLSCEQNLNHDAMYWYRQDPGQGLRLIYYSQIVNDFQKGDIAEGYSVSREKKESFPLTVTSAQKNPTAFYLCASSTPGLPNYGYTFGSGTRLTVV.

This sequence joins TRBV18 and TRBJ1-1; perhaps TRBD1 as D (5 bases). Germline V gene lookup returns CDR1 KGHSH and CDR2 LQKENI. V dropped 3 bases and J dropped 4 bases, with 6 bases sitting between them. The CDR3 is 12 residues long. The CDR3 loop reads CASSPGLTEAFF. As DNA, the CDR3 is TGTGCCAGCTCACCGGGACTCACTGAAGCTTTCTTT.

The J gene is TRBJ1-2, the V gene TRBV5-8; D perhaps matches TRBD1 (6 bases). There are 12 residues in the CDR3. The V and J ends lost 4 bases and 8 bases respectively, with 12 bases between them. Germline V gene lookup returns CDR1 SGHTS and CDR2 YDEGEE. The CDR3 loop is CASSRDRRGYTF. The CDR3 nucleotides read TGTGCCAGCAGCCGCGACAGGCGCGGCTACACCTTC.

As DNA, the CDR3 is TGTGCCAGCAGCTTAGCGATCGGTAGCGTGGGTGAGCAGTTCTTC. This gives the protein CASSLAIGSVGEQFF. The genes are TRBV7-9 and TRBJ2-1; TRBD2 is a possible D gene (5 bases). The CDR3 runs 15 residues. In germline, CDR1 is SEHNR, CDR2 FQNEAQ (reference sequence). Trimming removed 0 bases at V and 9 bases at J, with 15 bases between.

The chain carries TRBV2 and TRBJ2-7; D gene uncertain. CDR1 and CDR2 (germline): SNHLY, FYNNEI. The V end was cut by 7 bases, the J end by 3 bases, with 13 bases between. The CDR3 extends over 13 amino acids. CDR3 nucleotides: TGTGCCAGCACCCTCCCGTCGGGCTACGAGCAGTACTTC. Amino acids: CASTLPSGYEQYF.

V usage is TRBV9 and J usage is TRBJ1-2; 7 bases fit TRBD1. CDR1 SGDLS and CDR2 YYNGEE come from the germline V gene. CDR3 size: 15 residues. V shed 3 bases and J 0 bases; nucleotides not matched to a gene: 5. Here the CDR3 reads CASSARDRTNYGYTF. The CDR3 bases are TGTGCCAGCAGCGCCCGGGACAGAACTAACTATGGCTACACCTTC.

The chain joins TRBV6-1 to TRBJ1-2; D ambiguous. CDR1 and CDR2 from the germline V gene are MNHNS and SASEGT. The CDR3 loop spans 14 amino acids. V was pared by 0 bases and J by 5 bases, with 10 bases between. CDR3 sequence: CASSEAVGGYGYTF. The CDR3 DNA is TGTGCCAGCAGTGAAGCAGTGGGTGGGTATGGCTACACCTTC.

The CDR3 DNA sequence: TGTGCCAGCAGCTTAGAAGCCGGGACAGGGCCCGGAAACACCATATATTTT. Amino acids: CASSLEAGTGPGNTIYF. The chain couples TRBV7-6 to TRBJ1-3; the match to TRBD1 covers 9 bases. The germline V gene has CDR1 SGHVS and CDR2 FNYEAQ. The CDR3 is 17 amino acids. V was pared by 1 base and J by 4 bases, with 8 bases of the junction left unmatched.

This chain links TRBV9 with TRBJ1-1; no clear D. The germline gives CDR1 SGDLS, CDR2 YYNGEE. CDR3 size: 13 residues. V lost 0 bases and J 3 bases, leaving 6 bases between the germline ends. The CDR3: CASSVEMDTEAFF. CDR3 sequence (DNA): TGTGCCAGCAGCGTAGAAATGGACACTGAAGCTTTCTTT.

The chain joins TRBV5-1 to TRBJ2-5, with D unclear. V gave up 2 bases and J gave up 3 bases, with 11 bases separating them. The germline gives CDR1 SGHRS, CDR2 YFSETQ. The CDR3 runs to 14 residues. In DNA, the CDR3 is TGCGCCAGCAGCTTCGAGAGGATCGAAGAGACCCAGTACTTC. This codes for CASSFERIEETQYF.